One and the same sample provided the 25 T cell receptor beta chains below, sequenced in a study of T cell changes during pregnancy in multiple sclerosis. The repertoire was sequenced with immunoSEQ multiplex PCR; TCRdb's copy has only in-frame clones and lacks some. The table lists about 51,000 clones, approximately 94% of them singletons, with 0.5% to 0.7% in the top ten. Here the sequenced sample was CD4+ T cells from peripheral blood mononuclear cells, taken in the second trimester of pregnancy. The receptors originated from a female donor with multiple sclerosis, enrolled in a pregnancy study.

The rearrangement links TRBV30 to TRBJ2-7; D gene unclear. Trimming pared 3 bases from V and 3 bases from J, leaving 6 bases between. The CDR3 totals 11 residues. From germline, CDR1 is GTSNPN and CDR2 SVGIG (reference sequence). The CDR3 coding sequence is TGTGCCTGGAGCGCAGTCTACGAGCAGTACTTC. Encoded protein: CAWSAVYEQYF. The full variable domain, in which reference TRBV30 and TRBJ2-7 provide the parts outside the CDR3, is SQTIHQWPATLVQPVGSPLSLECTVEGTSNPNLYWYRQAAGRGLQLLFYSVGIGQISSEVPQNLSASRPQDRQFILSSKKLLLSDSGFYLCAWSAVYEQYFGPGTRLTVT.

V and J are TRBV15 and TRBJ1-6; D is possibly TRBD1 (6 bases). Germline CDR1 and CDR2: LNHNV and YYDKDF (reference sequence). V was shortened by 4 bases and J by 5 bases, with 15 bases between the two germline ends. The length of the CDR3 is 16 residues. The CDR3 sequence: CATSTLDRRNNSPLHF. The DNA for the CDR3 is TGTGCCACCAGCACCCTAGACAGGAGGAATAATTCACCCCTCCACTTT.

The chain couples TRBV7-2 to TRBJ1-1, with 7 bases that match TRBD1. CDR1 and CDR2 (germline): SGHTA, FQGNSA. The V and J ends lost 1 base and 0 bases, in that order; junction bases with no gene match: 8. This CDR3 contains 17 residues. DNA of the CDR3: TGTGCCAGCAGCTTAGGGTTTACAGGGACAGTGAACACTGAAGCTTTCTTT. This translates into CASSLGFTGTVNTEAFF. Full variable domain (remainder filled in from reference TRBV7-2 and TRBJ1-1): GAGVSQSPSNKVTEKGKDVELRCDPISGHTALYWYRQSLGQGLEFLIYFQGNSAPDKSGLPSDRFSAERTGGSVSTLTIQRTQQEDSAVYLCASSLGFTGTVNTEAFFGQGTRLTVV.

The rearrangement joins TRBV4-1 to TRBJ2-7; 7 bases agree with TRBD2. V was pared by 1 base and J by 5 bases, with 17 bases of the junction left unmatched. Germline values: CDR1 MGHRA, CDR2 YSYEKL. This CDR3 region has 18 residues. CDR3 in DNA: TGCGCCAGCAGCCAAGCGTTGGATTTACTAGCGCAACCTAACGAGCAGTACTTC. This gives the protein CASSQALDLLAQPNEQYF.

The CDR3 is CASSVAAGNYEQYF. In DNA form, the CDR3 reads TGTGCCAGCAGCGTCGCGGCGGGAAACTACGAGCAGTACTTC. The chain has TRBV6-4 and TRBJ2-7; TRBD2 might be the D (6 bases). Germline-derived CDR1 and CDR2 are MRHNA and SNTAGT. V was clipped by 6 bases and J by 3 bases, with 15 bases between them. The CDR3 sequence is 14 residues long.

The chain uses TRBV5-4 and TRBJ2-1, with 12 nucleotides matching TRBD2. The CDR3 has 16 residues. CDR1 is SGHNT, CDR2 YYREEE, per germline (reference sequence). The V segment lost 5 bases and the J segment 0 bases; nucleotides outside the gene matches: 3. The CDR3 DNA follows: TGTGCCAGCAGTCGGACTAGCGGGATCTCCTACAATGAGCAGTTCTTC. Translated, it gives CASSRTSGISYNEQFF.

The gene calls are TRBV18 and TRBJ1-6; TRBD1 matches 9 bases. J was trimmed by 2 bases and V by 1 base; bases with no gene match: 15. The germline CDR1 and CDR2 sequences are KGHSH and LQKENI. The CDR3 is 21 amino acids. The DNA of the CDR3 is TGTGCCAGCTCACCACTTCCCACCGGGACAGGGAGCGATCCCTATAATTCACCCCTCCACTTT. This sequence encodes CASSPLPTGTGSDPYNSPLHF.

V usage is TRBV5-5 and J usage is TRBJ1-3; D gene unclear. V lost 1 base and J lost 4, with 9 bases in between. This CDR3 region has 14 residues. In germline, CDR1 is SGHKS, CDR2 YYEKEE (reference sequence). This chain's CDR3 is CASSLPLRGNTIYF. The CDR3 nucleotides read TGTGCCAGCAGCTTGCCTCTTAGAGGAAACACCATATATTTT.

On this clone itself: The junction shows a germline mismatch at one end, possibly a read error. The CDR3 DNA sequence: TGTGCCAGCTCACCACCCGGGTTTAGCGATCAGCCCCAGCATTTT. Residues: CASSPPGFSDQPQHF. The chain has TRBV18 and TRBJ1-5; D gene unclear. The germline V gene has CDR1 KGHSH and CDR2 LQKENI. The CDR3 spans 15 residues.

This chain links TRBV6-6 with TRBJ1-2, with 9 positions matching TRBD1. Germline CDR1 MNHNY, CDR2 SVGAGI (reference sequence). With V trimmed by 5 bases and J by 6 bases, 4 bases remained unmatched. This CDR3 is built from 13 residues. CDR3 in amino acids: CASSIRQGDGYTF. The CDR3 coding sequence is TGTGCCAGCAGTATCCGACAGGGGGATGGCTACACCTTC.

V is TRBV7-2 and J is TRBJ2-7; 8 bases fit TRBD2. After removal of 1 base from V and 0 bases from J, the junction contained 8 bases not matched to a gene. CDR1 and CDR2 (germline): SGHTA, FQGNSA. This CDR3 comprises 17 residues. The CDR3 here is CASSLVGAGGYSYEQYF. The CDR3 DNA reads TGTGCCAGCAGCTTAGTAGGCGCGGGGGGATACTCCTACGAGCAGTACTTC.

The chain uses TRBV7-9 and TRBJ1-3; no firm D call. Trimming shortened V by 3 bases and J by 2 bases, and 8 bases separated the two germline ends. CDR1 and CDR2 (germline): SEHNR, FQNEAQ (reference sequence). The CDR3 is made up of 14 amino acids. CDR3 sequence: CASSLRGTGNTIYF. In DNA form, the CDR3 reads TGTGCCAGCAGCTTGCGCGGGACTGGAAACACCATATATTTT.

The chain links TRBV7-3 to TRBJ2-1; TRBD2 matches at 13 bases. The junction had 3 bases not matched to a gene; V was cut back by 5 bases and J by 5 bases. CDR1 and CDR2 from the germline V gene are SGHTA and FQGTGA. This CDR3 has 15 residues. Written as DNA, the CDR3 is TGTGCCAGCAGCCCGGGGACTAGCGGGGACAATGAGCAGTTCTTC. Its protein is CASSPGTSGDNEQFF.

This rearrangement joins TRBV11-3 to TRBJ2-3; TRBD2 might be the D (7 bases). The CDR3 totals 16 residues. Trimming removed 4 bases from V and 0 bases from J, with 14 bases in between. Germline V CDR1 and CDR2: SGHNT, YENEEA. CDR3 sequence reads: CASSWGGGRSTDTQYF. CDR3 in DNA: TGTGCCAGCAGCTGGGGCGGGGGCCGAAGCACAGATACGCAGTATTTT.

This chain joins TRBV7-2 and TRBJ1-4; a weak D match, TRBD1 (6 bases). CDR1 and CDR2 (germline): SGHTA, FQGNSA. V lost 6 bases, J lost 5 bases, and 13 bases lay in between. CDR3 length: 14 amino acids. The CDR3 coding sequence is TGTGCCAGCAGATCGGGACAAGTCAATGAAAAACTGTTTTTT. It yields the protein CASRSGQVNEKLFF.

The chain recombines TRBV15 with TRBJ1-1; D is unresolved. V lost 0 bases to trimming and J lost 4 bases, with 9 bases between them. This CDR3 is 14 amino acids long. CDR1 LNHNV and CDR2 YYDKDF come from the germline V gene (reference sequence). The CDR3 DNA sequence: TGTGCCACCAGCAGAGATGGGGAGGGCACTGAAGCTTTCTTT. Its translation: CATSRDGEGTEAFF.

The rearrangement links TRBV7-8 to TRBJ1-6; D may be TRBD1 (6 bases). The CDR3 covers 18 residues. Trimming left V 7 bases short and J 0 bases short, with 19 bases between. Germline V CDR1 and CDR2: SGHVS, FQNEAQ. The CDR3 region has the DNA TGTGCCAGCACCTTGCAGGGGAAGGATAGCTCCTATAATTCACCCCTCCACTTT. Amino acids: CASTLQGKDSSYNSPLHF.

V gene TRBV27 combines with J gene TRBJ1-5; TRBD1 matches 10 bases. Germline lookup yields CDR1 MNHEY and CDR2 SMNVEV (reference sequence). This CDR3 spans 15 amino acids. V dropped 6 bases and J dropped 4; count of bases not matched to a gene: 6. This CDR3 reads CASRPDRGRNQPQHF. As DNA, the CDR3 is TGTGCCAGCAGACCAGACAGGGGGCGAAATCAGCCCCAGCATTTT.

V and J are TRBV21-1 and TRBJ1-5; whether TRBD1, the table's D call, matches the DNA was not checked. TRBV21-1 is shown as a pseudogene. CDR3 length equals 16 residues. The CDR3, as DNA: TGTGCCAGCAGCCCGGGTGACAGGACTAGCAATCAGCCCCAGCATTTT. Its protein is CASSPGDRTSNQPQHF.

V gene TRBV18 combines with J gene TRBJ2-1, with 7 bases that match TRBD2. Trimming cost V 3 bases and J 6 bases; bases outside gene matches: 5. The CDR3 covers 14 residues. Germline-derived CDR1 and CDR2 are KGHSH and LQKENI. CDR3: CASSPPGGANEQFF. The CDR3 DNA reads as TGTGCCAGCTCACCGCCGGGGGGAGCCAATGAGCAGTTCTTC.

In its sample, this clone was seen once. The rearrangement joins TRBV5-4 to TRBJ1-4, with no clear D. V lost 0 bases and J lost 8, with 14 bases in between. The CDR3 runs 15 residues. CDR1 is SGHNT and CDR2 is YYREEE in the germline V gene (reference sequence). The DNA for the CDR3 is TGTGCCAGCAGCTTGGAGGGCGGGTTGAGCGAAAAACTGTTTTTT. This translates into CASSLEGGLSEKLFF.

This clone was detected only once. The chain combines TRBV7-3 with TRBJ1-5, with TRBD1 identical over 8 bases. Germline V gene lookup returns CDR1 SGHTA and CDR2 FQGTGA. J gave up 9 bases and V 2 bases, and 9 bases lay outside the gene matches. The CDR3 covers 15 residues. The CDR3 region is CASSLGAGGGMPQHF. CDR3 sequence (DNA): TGTGCCAGCAGCTTAGGGGCAGGGGGCGGGATGCCCCAGCATTTT.

This clone occurred once. V gene TRBV7-2 combines with J gene TRBJ2-7; D is unresolved. The V end was cut by 5 bases, the J end by 0 bases, with 5 bases between. This CDR3 contains 12 residues. Germline assignment: CDR1 SGHTA and CDR2 FQGNSA. Written as DNA, the CDR3 is TGTGCCAGCAGCCCTAGCTCCTACGAGCAGTACTTC. It is translated as CASSPSSYEQYF.

The V and J genes are TRBV5-1 and TRBJ2-1; maybe TRBD2 (5 bases). Trimming removed 1 base at V and 6 bases at J, with 14 bases between. This CDR3 contains 15 residues. Looked up from germline, CDR1 is SGHRS and CDR2 is YFSETQ. The DNA of the CDR3 is TGCGCCAGCAGCTTGAACCTAGCTAGTAGCAATGAGCAGTTCTTC. Protein: CASSLNLASSNEQFF.

J is TRBJ1-2 and V is TRBV30; weak D call: TRBD1 (5 bases). V lost 0 bases and J lost 5, with 13 bases in between. This CDR3 is built from 14 residues. Per the germline V gene, CDR1 is GTSNPN and CDR2 is SVGIG (reference sequence). Written as DNA, the CDR3 is TGTGCCTGGAGTGTTCGCGTCGGGGGGTATGGCTACACCTTC. Translating gives CAWSVRVGGYGYTF.